These 18 T cell receptor beta chains originate from one sample sequenced in a study of cytomegalovirus exposure and HLA in healthy donors. PCR primers comprised 60 Vbeta and 13 Jbeta primers. The repertoire was sequenced with immunoSEQ multiplex PCR; TCRdb's copy has only in-frame clones and lacks some. In the table there are approximately 100,000 clones, around three quarters of which are singletons. The sequenced sample was PBMCs. Receptors were obtained from a human donor in good health.

This chain connects TRBV30 to TRBJ2-5; 8 bases fit TRBD1. The V gene end was trimmed by 2 bases and the J gene end by 4 bases; junction bases not matched to a gene: 9. Germline V CDR1 and CDR2: GTSNPN, SVGIG (reference sequence). The CDR3 has 15 amino acids. The CDR3 nucleotides read TGTGCCTGGAGTCTAACGGACAGGGCGGGAGAGACCCAGTACTTC. This sequence encodes CAWSLTDRAGETQYF.

V gene TRBV7-6 combines with J gene TRBJ2-6, with 7 positions matching TRBD2. The CDR3 loop spans 18 amino acids. Germline V gene lookup returns CDR1 SGHVS and CDR2 FNYEAQ. With V trimmed by 1 base and J by 0 bases, 6 bases remained unmatched. The CDR3 DNA follows: TGTGCCAGCAGCTTAGAAGTGGGAGGGCCCTCTGGGGCCAACGTCCTGACTTTC. This gives the protein CASSLEVGGPSGANVLTF.

This chain connects TRBV5-4 to TRBJ2-2; 8 nucleotides align to TRBD1. V shed 1 base and J 4 bases; nucleotides not matched to a gene: 3. Per germline, CDR1 SGHNT and CDR2 YYREEE (reference sequence). The CDR3 runs to 15 residues. CDR3 bases: TGTGCCAGCAGCTTGCAACAGGGGGGCACCGGGGAGCTGTTTTTT. Translating it yields CASSLQQGGTGELFF.

V usage is TRBV5-4 and J usage is TRBJ2-1; possibly TRBD1 for D (5 bases). The V end was cut by 0 bases, the J end by 9 bases, with 16 bases between. CDR3 size: 15 residues. The germline gives CDR1 SGHNT, CDR2 YYREEE (reference sequence). CDR3 bases: TGTGCCAGCAGCTTGGGTCAGGGTCTGTACGGTGAGCAGTTCTTC. Translating it yields CASSLGQGLYGEQFF.

This chain joins TRBV18 and TRBJ2-7; a weak D match, TRBD2 (6 bases). Germline assignment: CDR1 KGHSH and CDR2 LQKENI. With 2 bases removed from V and 2 bases from J, the gap between germline ends came to 19 bases. CDR3 length: 17 amino acids. CDR3 protein: CASSPSLGAGLPYEQYF. DNA of the CDR3: TGTGCCAGCTCACCATCCTTAGGAGCGGGTTTACCCTACGAGCAGTACTTC.

The chain's CDR3 is CASSLGRLAGGIDEQFF. CDR3 bases: TGTGCCAGCAGCTTAGGGCGACTAGCGGGAGGTATCGATGAGCAGTTCTTC. The chain joins TRBV7-8 to TRBJ2-1; 13 bases fit TRBD2. The V gene's germline CDR1 is SGHVS and CDR2 FQNEAQ. V trimming: 1 base; J trimming: 8 bases; junction bases outside the gene matches: 8. This CDR3 has 17 residues.

This chain connects TRBV19 to TRBJ1-4, with 8 nucleotides matching TRBD1. Losses at the gene ends were 7 bases for V and 4 bases for J; bases not matched to a gene: 8. Germline values: CDR1 LNHDA, CDR2 SQIVND (reference sequence). The CDR3 spans 15 residues. CDR3: CASKNQGAFNEKLFF. CDR3 DNA sequence: TGTGCCAGTAAGAACCAGGGGGCCTTTAATGAAAAACTGTTTTTT.

The chain combines TRBV19 with TRBJ2-7; D gene ambiguous. This CDR3 comprises 11 residues. V shed 3 bases and J shed 3 bases, with 3 bases lying between them. The germline gives CDR1 LNHDA, CDR2 SQIVND (reference sequence). CDR3 protein: CASSIGYEQYF. DNA of the CDR3: TGTGCCAGTAGTATCGGCTACGAGCAGTACTTC. The entire variable domain, with the rest obtained from reference TRBV19 and TRBJ2-7, is as follows: DGGITQSPKYLFRKEGQNVTLSCEQNLNHDAMYWYRQDPGQGLRLIYYSQIVNDFQKGDIAEGYSVSREKKESFPLTVTSAQKNPTAFYLCASSIGYEQYFGPGTRLTVT.

The chain joins TRBV18 to TRBJ1-1; tentatively, D is TRBD1 (5 bases). The CDR3 contains 13 residues. Trimming took 3 bases from V and 6 from J, leaving 11 bases between them. Germline V lookup: CDR1 KGHSH, CDR2 LQKENI. CDR3 region: CASSPAGGPEAFF. CDR3 sequence (DNA): TGTGCCAGCTCACCGGCGGGGGGACCTGAAGCTTTCTTT.

The CDR3 region is CASSFGLSNTEAFF. As DNA, the CDR3 is TGTGCCAGCAGCTTCGGTCTGTCGAACACTGAAGCTTTCTTT. This chain uses TRBV5-5 with TRBJ1-1; D is uncertain. Germline CDR1 and CDR2: SGHKS and YYEKEE (reference sequence). The CDR3 consists of 14 residues. Trimming removed 2 bases from V and 1 base from J, with 9 bases in between.

The J gene is TRBJ2-7, the V gene TRBV7-2; 7 nucleotides line up with TRBD2. Germline CDR1 is SGHTA and CDR2 is FQGNSA. CDR3 length: 11 residues. V lost 4 bases to trimming and J lost 7 bases; unmatched junction nucleotides: 1. CDR3: CASSYGGEQYF. CDR3 nucleotides: TGTGCCAGCAGCTACGGGGGGGAGCAGTACTTC.

This rearrangement joins TRBV6-5 to TRBJ1-5, with a weak D call TRBD1 (5 bases). The V gene lost 5 bases and the J gene lost 5 bases, with 16 bases spanning the gap. This CDR3 has 15 amino acids. Germline values: CDR1 MNHEY, CDR2 SVGAGI. The CDR3 is CASSISGGMDQPQHF. As DNA, the CDR3 is TGTGCCAGCAGTATATCGGGGGGAATGGATCAGCCCCAGCATTTT.

On this clone itself: Its ends do not fully match the called genes, so a read error is possible. The chain joins TRBV7-9 to TRBJ1-4, with TRBD1 as a possible D gene (5 bases). Germline loops: CDR1 SEHNR, CDR2 FQNEAQ (reference sequence). CDR3 length: 17 amino acids. The CDR3 nucleotides read TGTTCCAGCAGACCAGACAGCTACTCGGGAGAAAATGAAAAACTGTTTTTT. Translating gives CSSRPDSYSGENEKLFF.

The chain couples TRBV5-1 to TRBJ2-5; D is undetermined. The CDR3 length is 14 residues. V was pared by 1 base and J by 0 bases, with 7 bases between. From germline, CDR1 is SGHRS and CDR2 YFSETQ. The CDR3 nucleotides are TGCGCCAGCAGCTTGACCGAGTACCAAGAGACCCAGTACTTC. Translated, it gives CASSLTEYQETQYF. The whole variable domain, filled in from reference TRBV5-1 and TRBJ2-5, reads KAGVTQTPRYLIKTRGQQVTLSCSPISGHRSVSWYQQTPGQGLQFLFEYFSETQRNKGNFPGRFSGRQFSNSRSEMNVSTLELGDSALYLCASSLTEYQETQYFGPGTRLLVL.

The J gene is TRBJ1-1, the V gene TRBV6-1; tentatively, D is TRBD1 (5 bases). V was pared by 7 bases and J by 4 bases, with 16 bases between. Per germline, CDR1 MNHNS and CDR2 SASEGT. The CDR3 spans 14 residues. The CDR3 sequence: CASTTTGFLTEAFF. The CDR3 DNA reads TGTGCCAGCACCACTACAGGATTTCTCACTGAAGCTTTCTTT.

This clone has just a few counts. The chain links TRBV14 to TRBJ1-1; D is perhaps TRBD1 (6 bases). The V gene's germline CDR1 is SGHDN and CDR2 FVKESK. Trimming removed 4 bases at V and 4 bases at J, with 13 bases between. CDR3 size: 14 residues. The CDR3 reads CASSLVIGGTEAFF. CDR3 nucleotide sequence: TGTGCCAGCAGCCTGGTCATAGGGGGCACTGAAGCTTTCTTT.

The genes are TRBV19 and TRBJ1-2; maybe TRBD1 (6 bases). V shed 5 bases and J shed 5 bases, with 15 bases lying between them. Germline loops: CDR1 LNHDA, CDR2 SQIVND (reference sequence). This CDR3 has 14 residues. The CDR3: CASSSGRGLYGYTF. DNA for the CDR3: TGTGCCAGTAGTTCGGGCAGGGGTCTGTATGGCTACACCTTC.

The V and J genes are TRBV6-1 and TRBJ2-2; 10 nucleotides match TRBD2. The germline V gene encodes CDR1 MNHNS and CDR2 SASEGT. The CDR3 sequence is 18 residues long. The ends lost 2 bases at V and 5 bases at J; junction bases unmatched: 11. The CDR3 spells CASSESAGTSDKTGELFF. The CDR3 nucleotides read TGTGCCAGCAGTGAAAGCGCGGGGACTAGCGATAAAACCGGGGAGCTGTTTTTT.